This T cell receptor (beta chain) came from a study of T cell repertoires in cytomegalovirus infection. Across the study: Indications of both CMV infection and matching HLA type were provided by public TCR beta signatures.

A word on this clonotype: Its target is not known.

TCRdb processed the reads anew with MiXCR; each CDR3 protein has one entry. The sample lists around 110,000 distinct CDR3 sequences, roughly a tenth occurring once. The CDR3 runs 15 residues. The V and J ends lost 2 bases and 0 bases respectively, with 8 bases between them. Looked up from germline, CDR1 is MNHEY and CDR2 is SVGEGT. Broader study findings: It was HLA-C-restricted CMV-specific TCR beta clonotypes that dominated the response ex vivo.

The source is a human donor in good health (CMV status not recorded). Some clones in this sample may be carry-over from other donors' samples. Sample: PBMCs, sequenced either directly or after in vitro stimulation (not recorded which). This chain uses TRBV6-2 or TRBV6-3 with TRBJ2-4; the D call may be TRBD1 or TRBD2 (5 bases each). CDR3 amino acids: CASSYRGEAKNIQYF. CDR3 DNA: TGTGCCAGCAGTTACAGAGGGGAAGCCAAAAACATTCAGTACTTC.